A single T cell receptor (beta chain) is shown here with its context. These data come from a study of radiotherapy plus CTLA-4 blockade in lung cancer. Trimming left V 6 bases short and J 7 bases short, with 13 bases between. Germline loops: CDR1 KGHSH, CDR2 LQKENI. The CDR3 consists of 13 residues. Assay used: immunoSEQ multiplex PCR; TCRdb lists only in-frame clones, some missing. The data show about 85,000 clones, roughly 86% seen once. This TCR derives from a human donor with non-small cell lung cancer who had a partial response to radiotherapy plus ipilimumab. This chain connects TRBV18 to TRBJ1-3; D possibly corresponds to TRBD1 (5 bases). The specimen comprised peripheral blood, sampled from a patient treated with radiotherapy plus ipilimumab. The CDR3 DNA is TGTGCCAGCTCGTCCGGAAGGGGTAACACCATATATTTT. Translating it yields CASSSGRGNTIYF.